The clone carrying this T cell receptor (beta chain) was seen more than once but under ten times. The antigen is unknown. V shed 0 bases and J shed 6 bases, with 6 bases lying between them. Germline CDR1 is LGHNA and CDR2 is YNFKEQ. The length of the CDR3 is 14 residues. The data derive from a study of response to subunit inactivated influenza vaccine. Findings of the study overall: Authors suggested each seasonal flu vaccination may recruit only limited numbers of new T cells.

TCRdb used MiXCR to reprocess the RT-PCR reads, holding one entry per CDR3 protein. The profile shows 500,000 to 550,000 distinct CDR3 sequences, 7.2% of them singletons. The sequences come from PBMCs from blood, collected roughly 24 months after vaccination. This receptor was taken from a man between 50 and 69 years old who received an inactivated influenza vaccine. The genes are TRBV4-2 and TRBJ1-6; D might be TRBD1 (5 bases). The CDR3 loop is CASSQETANSPLHF. The CDR3 DNA sequence: TGTGCCAGCAGCCAAGAGACAGCTAATTCACCCCTCCACTTT.